A selection of T cell receptor beta chains follows, all from one sample in a study of PD-L1 blockade in urothelial cancer. TCRdb's copy holds only in-frame clones and misses some; the assay was immunoSEQ multiplex PCR. The repertoire holds over 100,000 clones, with around 93% as singletons. This material consisted of PBMCs, taken around atezolizumab (anti-PD-L1) treatment. The source of these receptors is a man aged 55 to 69 with urothelial cancer. Both conserved end residues are part of each CDR3. A D gene is named only where the DNA matches it firmly. The listing skips clone size in some rows; elsewhere it reads once, few, many or a size class.

clone size: .; J gene: TRBJ2-7; V gene: TRBV7-2; D gene: TRBD2; CDR3 protein: CASSPRPGGLRYEQYF; CDR3 DNA: TGTGCCAGCAGCCCCCGCCCGGGGGGACTTCGCTACGAGCAGTACTTC
clone size: few; J gene: TRBJ1-1; V gene: TRBV2; D gene: TRBD1; CDR3 protein: CASSGQGGTEAFF; CDR3 DNA: TGTGCCAGCAGTGGACAGGGTGGAACTGAAGCTTTCTTT
clone size: .; J gene: TRBJ2-5; V gene: TRBV18; D gene: .; CDR3 protein: CASSPTPGMETQYF; CDR3 DNA: TGTGCCAGCTCACCAACTCCAGGGATGGAGACCCAGTACTTC
clone size: .; J gene: TRBJ2-7; V gene: TRBV11-2; D gene: TRBD2; CDR3 protein: CASSPGRGGEQYF; CDR3 DNA: TGTGCCAGCAGCCCCGGGCGGGGGGGCGAGCAGTACTTC
clone size: .; J gene: TRBJ2-3; V gene: TRBV7-2; D gene: .; CDR3 protein: CASRDRGYTDTQYF; CDR3 DNA: TGTGCCAGCAGGGACCGGGGGTACACAGATACGCAGTATTTT
clone size: .; J gene: TRBJ2-1; V gene: TRBV6-5; D gene: TRBD2; CDR3 protein: CASRSSGGPRLEQFF; CDR3 DNA: TGTGCCAGCAGATCTAGCGGGGGCCCCCGCCTTGAGCAGTTCTTC
clone size: .; J gene: TRBJ2-1; V gene: TRBV15; D gene: TRBD2; CDR3 protein: CATSRDRTSGNNEQFF; CDR3 DNA: TGTGCCACCAGCAGAGATCGGACTAGCGGTAACAATGAGCAGTTCTTC
clone size: .; J gene: TRBJ2-3; V gene: TRBV7-9; D gene: .; CDR3 protein: CASSLGGADTQYF; CDR3 DNA: TGTGCCAGCAGCTTAGGCGGGGCAGATACGCAGTATTTT
clone size: once; J gene: TRBJ1-1; V gene: TRBV11-2; D gene: .; CDR3 protein: CASSLAGETEAFF; CDR3 DNA: TGTGCCAGCAGCTTAGCAGGGGAGACTGAAGCTTTCTTT
clone size: .; J gene: TRBJ1-2; V gene: TRBV5-6; D gene: TRBD1; CDR3 protein: CASSLQGFYGYTF; CDR3 DNA: TGTGCCAGCAGCTTACAGGGGTTTTATGGCTACACCTTC
clone size: .; J gene: TRBJ2-7; V gene: TRBV5-1; D gene: .; CDR3 protein: CASSLAPSLREEQYF; CDR3 DNA: TGCGCCAGCAGCTTGGCCCCTAGTTTGCGAGAAGAGCAGTACTTC
clone size: .; J gene: TRBJ2-5; V gene: TRBV5-6; D gene: TRBD2; CDR3 protein: CASSRTGGKETQYF; CDR3 DNA: TGTGCCAGCAGCCGGACGGGGGGGAAAGAGACCCAGTACTTC
clone size: .; J gene: TRBJ2-3; V gene: TRBV30; D gene: .; CDR3 protein: CAWSPPWRGETDTQYF; CDR3 DNA: TGTGCCTGGAGCCCCCCGTGGAGGGGTGAGACAGATACGCAGTATTTT
clone size: once; J gene: TRBJ2-3; V gene: TRBV18; D gene: .; CDR3 protein: CASSPPGGTDTQYF; CDR3 DNA: TGTGCCAGCTCACCACCGGGCGGCACAGATACGCAGTATTTT
clone size: few; J gene: TRBJ1-5; V gene: TRBV7-9; D gene: .; CDR3 protein: CASSRAGDQPQHF; CDR3 DNA: TGTGCCAGCAGCCGGGCAGGGGATCAGCCCCAGCATTTT
clone size: .; J gene: TRBJ2-1; V gene: TRBV4-2; D gene: TRBD2; CDR3 protein: CASSQDRWGGNEQFF; CDR3 DNA: TGTGCCAGCAGCCAAGATCGGTGGGGGGGCAATGAGCAGTTCTTC
clone size: .; J gene: TRBJ2-7; V gene: TRBV5-4; D gene: TRBD1; CDR3 protein: CASSSEPGGGYEQYF; CDR3 DNA: TGTGCCAGCAGCTCGGAACCAGGGGGCGGTTACGAGCAGTACTTC
clone size: .; J gene: TRBJ2-7; V gene: TRBV7-2; D gene: .; CDR3 protein: CASSFNQVSYEQYF; CDR3 DNA: TGTGCCAGCAGCTTTAACCAGGTCTCCTACGAGCAGTACTTC
clone size: once; J gene: TRBJ2-7; V gene: TRBV11-2; D gene: TRBD2; CDR3 protein: CASSLGASGTYEQYF; CDR3 DNA: TGTGCCAGCAGCTTAGGTGCTAGCGGGACCTACGAGCAGTACTTC
clone size: few; J gene: TRBJ2-2; V gene: TRBV6-6; D gene: .; CDR3 protein: CASSIRVTGELFF; CDR3 DNA: TGTGCCAGCAGTATCAGGGTCACCGGGGAGCTGTTTTTT
clone size: .; J gene: TRBJ1-2; V gene: TRBV29-1; D gene: .; CDR3 protein: CSVEDPRVHGYTF; CDR3 DNA: TGCAGCGTTGAAGATCCTCGGGTACATGGCTACACCTTC
clone size: .; J gene: TRBJ2-1; V gene: TRBV29-1; D gene: TRBD2; CDR3 protein: CSVAKREGSYNEQFF; CDR3 DNA: TGCAGCGTTGCAAAGCGGGAGGGCTCCTACAATGAGCAGTTCTTC
clone size: once; J gene: TRBJ2-7; V gene: TRBV7-2; D gene: TRBD2; CDR3 protein: CASSFPGTSGSGEQYF; CDR3 DNA: TGTGCCAGCAGCTTCCCCGGGACTAGCGGGAGCGGCGAGCAGTACTTC
clone size: .; J gene: TRBJ1-3; V gene: TRBV19; D gene: TRBD1; CDR3 protein: CASSTLTGAGNTIYF; CDR3 DNA: TGTGCCAGTAGTACCCTAACAGGGGCAGGAAACACCATATATTTT
clone size: .; J gene: TRBJ2-1; V gene: TRBV4-3; D gene: .; CDR3 protein: CASSREDKSYNEQFF; CDR3 DNA: TGCGCCAGCAGCCGAGAAGACAAATCCTACAATGAGCAGTTCTTC
clone size: .; J gene: TRBJ2-1; V gene: TRBV11-3; D gene: TRBD1; CDR3 protein: CASSQGQGSSNEQFF; CDR3 DNA: TGTGCCAGCAGCCAGGGACAGGGGAGCTCCAATGAGCAGTTCTTC
clone size: once; J gene: TRBJ2-1; V gene: TRBV27; D gene: .; CDR3 protein: CASSIGGSSYNEQFF; CDR3 DNA: TGTGCCAGCAGTATCGGGGGAAGCTCCTACAATGAGCAGTTCTTC
clone size: .; J gene: TRBJ2-6; V gene: TRBV7-2; D gene: .; CDR3 protein: CASSLAGQITGANVLTF; CDR3 DNA: TGTGCCAGCAGCTTAGCAGGACAGATAACAGGGGCCAACGTCCTGACTTTC
clone size: .; J gene: TRBJ1-2; V gene: TRBV7-8; D gene: .; CDR3 protein: CASSSTGTMGSGYTF; CDR3 DNA: TGTGCCAGCAGCTCCACCGGGACAATGGGGAGCGGCTACACCTTC
clone size: .; J gene: TRBJ2-5; V gene: TRBV18; D gene: .; CDR3 protein: CASSPRGETQYF; CDR3 DNA: TGTGCCAGCTCACCGAGGGGGGAGACCCAGTACTTC
clone size: .; J gene: TRBJ2-2; V gene: TRBV13; D gene: TRBD1; CDR3 protein: CASSWDRGTGELFF; CDR3 DNA: TGTGCCAGCAGCTGGGACAGGGGCACCGGGGAGCTGTTTTTT
clone size: .; J gene: TRBJ2-1; V gene: TRBV7-6; D gene: .; CDR3 protein: CASSLGGVAPHHEQFF; CDR3 DNA: TGTGCCAGCAGCTTAGGGGGGGTAGCCCCCCACCATGAGCAGTTCTTC
clone size: once; J gene: TRBJ2-7; V gene: TRBV6-5; D gene: .; CDR3 protein: CASSSPGQRYEQYF; CDR3 DNA: TGTGCCAGCAGTTCGCCGGGACAACGGTACGAGCAGTACTTC
clone size: .; J gene: TRBJ2-1; V gene: TRBV6-8; D gene: TRBD2; CDR3 protein: CASSYEREGLNEQFF; CDR3 DNA: TGTGCCAGCAGTTATGAGCGGGAGGGCCTCAATGAGCAGTTCTTC
clone size: .; J gene: TRBJ2-3; V gene: TRBV19; D gene: TRBD1; CDR3 protein: CASSNGQGSRDTQYF; CDR3 DNA: TGTGCCAGTAGTAATGGACAGGGTTCTAGAGATACGCAGTATTTT
clone size: .; J gene: TRBJ2-2; V gene: TRBV18; D gene: .; CDR3 protein: CASSLRSSTNTGELFF; CDR3 DNA: TGTGCCAGCTCACTCAGATCCAGTACGAACACCGGGGAGCTGTTTTTT
clone size: .; J gene: TRBJ2-2; V gene: TRBV19; D gene: TRBD2; CDR3 protein: CASSIISPSGSQGRTGELFF; CDR3 DNA: TGTGCCAGTAGTATCATTTCGCCTAGCGGGAGTCAAGGGAGGACCGGGGAGCTGTTTTTT
clone size: .; J gene: TRBJ2-3; V gene: TRBV7-2; D gene: .; CDR3 protein: CASSHGRRGSSTDTQYF; CDR3 DNA: TGTGCCAGCAGCCATGGTCGGCGAGGTTCTAGCACAGATACGCAGTATTTT
clone size: .; J gene: TRBJ1-5; V gene: TRBV18; D gene: .; CDR3 protein: CASSEQGVRNQPQHF; CDR3 DNA: TGTGCCAGCTCAGAACAGGGTGTTCGGAATCAGCCCCAGCATTTT
clone size: .; J gene: TRBJ2-1; V gene: TRBV10-2; D gene: TRBD2; CDR3 protein: CASRTSGKTNEQFF; CDR3 DNA: TGCGCCAGCAGGACTAGCGGGAAGACGAATGAGCAGTTCTTC
clone size: .; J gene: TRBJ2-4; V gene: TRBV11-2; D gene: .; CDR3 protein: CASSALRGALAKNIQYF; CDR3 DNA: TGTGCCAGCAGCGCGCTACGGGGGGCACTAGCCAAAAACATTCAGTACTTC
clone size: few; J gene: TRBJ2-1; V gene: TRBV5-4; D gene: TRBD2; CDR3 protein: CASSLAGEYNEQFF; CDR3 DNA: TGTGCCAGCAGTTTAGCGGGGGAATACAATGAGCAGTTCTTC